Below are 16 T cell receptor beta chains sequenced from a single sample in a study of shared clonotypes between healthy human individuals. Sequencing was performed with immunoSEQ multiplex PCR; in TCRdb, only in-frame clones are kept and a portion is missing. The repertoire holds approximately 400,000 clones, with about 96% as singletons. The sequenced sample consisted of memory CD8+ T cells sorted from blood. Noted subset: CD45RO+ cells pooled with CCR7-negative TemRA cells. All receptors derive from a man aged 25-40 years in good health.

This clone was detected once. J is TRBJ1-3 and V is TRBV18, with 7 bases identical to TRBD1. V was clipped by 6 bases and J by 0 bases; unmatched bases: 11. The CDR3 sequence is 17 residues long. Germline V gene lookup returns CDR1 KGHSH and CDR2 LQKENI. This CDR3 is CASSPGQQALSGNTIYF. The CDR3 DNA is TGTGCCAGCTCGCCGGGACAGCAGGCGCTCTCTGGAAACACCATATATTTT.

The chain employs TRBV28 and TRBJ2-7; 8 bases fit TRBD2. The CDR3 loop spans 13 amino acids. The germline V gene encodes CDR1 MDHEN and CDR2 SYDVKM. V dropped 6 bases and J dropped 13; count of bases not matched to a gene: 14. The CDR3 here is CASRTPGTSAVYF. CDR3 nucleotide sequence: TGTGCCAGCAGGACCCCCGGGACTAGTGCCGTATACTTC.

The V gene is TRBV5-5, the J gene TRBJ2-3, with TRBD1 identical over 9 bases. V was pared by 4 bases and J by 6 bases, with 6 bases of the junction left unmatched. The germline V gene encodes CDR1 SGHKS and CDR2 YYEKEE (reference sequence). CDR3 length: 14 residues. CDR3 amino acids: CASSLTQGADTQYF. As DNA, the CDR3 is TGTGCCAGCAGCCTTACACAGGGGGCTGATACGCAGTATTTT. The entire variable domain, with the rest obtained from reference TRBV5-5 and TRBJ2-3, is as follows: DAGVTQSPTHLIKTRGQQVTLRCSPISGHKSVSWYQQVLGQGPQFIFQYYEKEERGRGNFPDRFSARQFPNYSSELNVNALLLGDSALYLCASSLTQGADTQYFGPGTRLTVL.

This chain connects TRBV10-3 to TRBJ1-5; D not resolved. The V end lost 8 bases, the J end lost 2 bases, and 10 bases lay between the germline ends. CDR1 and CDR2 (germline): ENHRY, SYGVKD. The CDR3 sequence is 13 residues long. As DNA, the CDR3 is TGTGCCATCTCAATTTTTGGCAATCAGCCCCAGCATTTT. This translates into CAISIFGNQPQHF.

The chain uses TRBV28 and TRBJ2-3; 7 nucleotides align to TRBD2. With V trimmed by 4 bases and J by 10 bases, 8 bases remained unmatched. Germline CDR1 MDHEN, CDR2 SYDVKM. This CDR3 has 13 residues. The CDR3 sequence: CASSYRTSRAQYF. The DNA of the CDR3 is TGTGCCAGCAGTTACAGGACTAGTAGGGCGCAGTATTTT.

V is TRBV11-3 and J is TRBJ2-1; no definite D call. Trimming took 0 bases from V and 13 from J, leaving 13 bases between them. Germline V gene data show CDR1 as SGHNT and CDR2 as YENEEA. This CDR3 comprises 13 residues. The chain's CDR3 is CASSLEIFRDQFF. CDR3 in DNA: TGTGCCAGCAGCTTAGAAATCTTTAGAGATCAGTTCTTC.

V is TRBV5-1 and J is TRBJ1-2; D remains unclear. V lost 4 bases, J lost 8 bases, and 12 bases lay in between. This CDR3 region has 12 residues. Germline loops: CDR1 SGHRS, CDR2 YFSETQ. CDR3 residues: CASSPGPGGYTF. CDR3 DNA sequence: TGCGCCAGCAGCCCCGGACCGGGAGGCTACACCTTC.

The J gene is TRBJ1-1, the V gene TRBV4-1; D is uncertain. The CDR3 contains 15 residues. Germline CDR1 and CDR2: MGHRA and YSYEKL. V dropped 0 bases and J dropped 1 base, with 9 bases sitting between them. Written as DNA, the CDR3 is TGCGCCAGCAGCCAAGATGGCGGCCCGAACACTGAAGCTTTCTTT. Translated: CASSQDGGPNTEAFF.

V and J are TRBV13 and TRBJ1-5; 12 bases align to TRBD1. V lost 4 bases, J lost 6 bases, and 1 base stayed unmatched. This CDR3 has 14 residues. The germline V gene has CDR1 PRHDT and CDR2 FYEKMQ (reference sequence). The CDR3 protein is CASSSGQGAQPQHF. In DNA form, the CDR3 reads TGTGCCAGCAGCTCGGGACAGGGGGCTCAGCCCCAGCATTTT.

This clone was found once. The chain couples TRBV27 to TRBJ2-1, with D possibly being TRBD2 (5 bases). V was pared by 1 base and J by 7 bases, with 11 bases between. Germline V CDR1 and CDR2: MNHEY, SMNVEV (reference sequence). CDR3 size: 14 residues. CDR3 residues: CASSLFAEANEQFF. The CDR3 DNA reads TGTGCCAGCAGTTTATTCGCGGAGGCTAATGAGCAGTTCTTC.

This clone appeared a few times. CDR3 sequence: CASIWGTQYF. CDR3 DNA: TGTGCCAGCATTTGGGGGACCCAGTACTTC. The V and J genes are TRBV2 and TRBJ2-5, with D hard to call. The CDR3 length is 10 residues. CDR1 and CDR2 from the germline V gene are SNHLY and FYNNEI. Deletions cut 7 bases from V and 7 bases from J, with 7 bases between. Full variable domain (rest looked up from reference TRBV2 and TRBJ2-5): EPEVTQTPSHQVTQMGQEVILRCVPISNHLYFYWYRQILGQKVEFLVSFYNNEISEKSEIFDDQFSVERPDGSNFTLKIRSTKLEDSAMYFCASIWGTQYFGPGTRLLVL.

The chain links TRBV5-1 to TRBJ2-7; D tentatively fits TRBD1 or TRBD2 (5 bases each). From germline, CDR1 is SGHRS and CDR2 YFSETQ. CDR3 length equals 13 residues. With 5 bases removed from V and 2 bases from J, the gap between germline ends came to 11 bases. In nucleotides, the CDR3 is TGCGCCAGCAGACGGGACGGAGCCTACGAGCAGTACTTC. Translation gives CASRRDGAYEQYF. The full variable domain, with the rest looked up from reference TRBV5-1 and TRBJ2-7, is KAGVTQTPRYLIKTRGQQVTLSCSPISGHRSVSWYQQTPGQGLQFLFEYFSETQRNKGNFPGRFSGRQFSNSRSEMNVSTLELGDSALYLCASRRDGAYEQYFGPGTRLTVT.

J is TRBJ2-3 and V is TRBV9; D could derive from TRBD1 or TRBD2 (6 bases each). CDR1 is SGDLS, CDR2 YYNGEE, per germline. The CDR3 has 15 residues. Trimming shortened V by 0 bases and J by 6 bases, and 14 bases separated the two germline ends. The CDR3 loop is CASSVGSGQIDTQYF. CDR3 DNA sequence: TGTGCCAGCAGCGTAGGTAGCGGACAGATTGATACGCAGTATTTT.

The count of this clone is one. The V call is TRBV28, the J call TRBJ2-7; D unclear. From germline, CDR1 is MDHEN and CDR2 SYDVKM. This CDR3 region has 11 residues. Trimming shortened V by 7 bases and J by 4 bases, and 8 bases separated the two germline ends. CDR3 protein: CASTNTYEQYF. The CDR3 DNA is TGTGCCAGCACCAATACATACGAGCAGTACTTC.

This sequence joins TRBV28 and TRBJ2-7; D is ambiguous. V was cut by 3 bases and J by 5 bases, with 11 bases left in between. The CDR3 sequence is 13 residues long. Germline V gene lookup returns CDR1 MDHEN and CDR2 SYDVKM. The CDR3 here is CASSLIGWDEQYF. The DNA of the CDR3 is TGTGCCAGCAGTTTGATAGGGTGGGACGAGCAGTACTTC. Full variable domain (rest looked up from reference TRBV28 and TRBJ2-7): DVKVTQSSRYLVKRTGEKVFLECVQDMDHENMFWYRQDPGLGLRLIYFSYDVKMKEKGDIPEGYSVSREKKERFSLILESASTNQTSMYLCASSLIGWDEQYFGPGTRLTVT.

This clone was counted a few times. Different DNA sequences within this sample yield the same CDR3. The chain is built from TRBV20-1 and TRBJ1-1; D unresolved. Germline CDR1 DFQATT, CDR2 SNEGSKA (reference sequence). V lost 1 base and J lost 4, with 4 bases in between. The CDR3 is made up of 11 amino acids. The CDR3 region has the DNA TGCAGTGCTAGAGGGGGCACTGAAGCTTTCTTT. Its protein product is CSARGGTEAFF.